One TCR beta chain is described in this entry. This sample is part of a study of blood T cell repertoires in COVID-19. For the study at large: There were acute and convalescent COVID-19 samples, and they came from the United States, Italy and Spain. In each case, the material was cDNA or gDNA derived from T cells, B-cell-depleted T cells, or PBMCs.

Germline V gene data show CDR1 as SGHTA and CDR2 as FQGNSA. V was trimmed by 2 bases and J by 0 bases, leaving 14 bases between them. The CDR3 has 17 amino acids. As handled by the study authors: It was from reference gene primer amplification that nucleated cell counts were estimated. Clones were sequenced by immunoSEQ multiplex PCR, and TCRdb holds only the in-frame ones, with some missing. That table furnishes V, J and clone size, whereas the DNA furnished D and trimming. The sample comprises tens of thousands of clones, over 60% of which are singletons, and roughly a quarter rests with the top ten.

The material sequenced was peripheral blood. The J gene is TRBJ1-3, the V gene TRBV7-2; perhaps TRBD1 as D (5 bases). This sequence originates from a human donor in a cohort sampled during active COVID-19. CDR3 bases: TGTGCCAGCAGCTTAAACCCTTTCCAGGGCTCTGGAAACACCATATATTTT. Protein sequence: CASSLNPFQGSGNTIYF. Supplemented by reference TRBV7-2 and TRBJ1-3, the full variable domain reads GAGVSQSPSNKVTEKGKDVELRCDPISGHTALYWYRQSLGQGLEFLIYFQGNSAPDKSGLPSDRFSAERTGGSVSTLTIQRTQQEDSAVYLCASSLNPFQGSGNTIYFGEGSWLTVV.